The 26 T cell receptor beta chains below were found in one sample sequenced in a study of graft-versus-host responses after intestinal transplantation. Irradiated, violet-dye-labeled stimulator cells, around 200,000 in number, were plated with around 200,000 CFSE-labeled responder cells. The assay was immunoSEQ multiplex PCR, and TCRdb's table has in-frame clones only and misses some. The sample consists of around 13,000 clones, more than 25% of them appearing once. The sample in question was alloreactive CD8+ T cells from a mixed lymphocyte reaction culture, obtained before intestinal transplant. Subset noted: CFSE-low proliferating T cells sorted from approximately 6-day pre-transplant mixed lymphocyte reaction (GvH or HvG direction). The receptors here all came from a human patient who received an intestinal transplant.

The V and J genes are TRBV19 and TRBJ1-5; possibly TRBD1 for D (6 bases). V gave up 7 bases and J gave up 7 bases, with 20 bases separating them. Germline CDR1 reads LNHDA; CDR2 reads SQIVND (reference sequence). The CDR3 runs 15 residues. The CDR3 bases are TGTGCCAGTACCACAATAGAGGGGGTAGAGCAGCCCCAGCATTTT. Translated, it gives CASTTIEGVEQPQHF.

The CDR3 DNA sequence: TGTGCCCCCAGGGGTACCGAGCAGTACTTC. It yields the protein CAPRGTEQYF. The chain recombines TRBV21-1 with TRBJ2-7; the table's D call, TRBD1, was not checked against the DNA. TRBV21-1 is labeled a pseudogene. This CDR3 has 10 amino acids.

V usage is TRBV6-6 and J usage is TRBJ2-7; TRBD1 matches at 7 bases. The length of the CDR3 is 14 residues. Germline V lookup: CDR1 MNHNY, CDR2 SVGAGI (reference sequence). Trimming removed 4 bases from V and 2 bases from J; junction bases left unmatched: 5. Here the CDR3 reads CASSSVGQPYEQYF. CDR3 coding DNA: TGTGCCAGCAGTTCCGTGGGACAGCCCTACGAGCAGTACTTC.

The chain uses TRBV5-1 and TRBJ1-2; 7 nucleotides align to TRBD1. This CDR3 contains 14 residues. J was trimmed by 2 bases and V by 3 bases; bases with no gene match: 4. The V gene's germline CDR1 is SGHRS and CDR2 YFSETQ. The CDR3 region is CASSSRDSNYGYTF. DNA of the CDR3: TGCGCCAGCAGCTCGAGGGACAGCAACTATGGCTACACCTTC.

This clone has just one count. The V gene is TRBV7-2, the J gene TRBJ2-1, with 13 nucleotides matching TRBD2. V trimming: 0 bases; J trimming: 4 bases; junction bases outside the gene matches: 15. This CDR3 has 21 amino acids. Germline CDR1 SGHTA, CDR2 FQGNSA. This CDR3 is CASSLAVLAGGPKSTYNEQFF. The DNA of the CDR3 is TGTGCCAGCAGCTTAGCTGTACTAGCGGGGGGGCCGAAATCTACTTACAATGAGCAGTTCTTC.

The rearrangement links TRBV29-1 to TRBJ1-2; D is unresolved. The germline CDR1 and CDR2 sequences are SQVTM and ANQGSEA. V gave up 3 bases and J gave up 4 bases, with 27 bases separating them. The CDR3 has 18 residues. CDR3: CSVDDSVSPRWGSYGYTF. DNA of the CDR3: TGCAGCGTTGATGATTCCGTATCCCCTCGGTGGGGAAGCTATGGCTACACCTTC.

The chain links TRBV4-1 to TRBJ2-2, with D uncertain. The CDR3 is 16 residues long. Germline values: CDR1 MGHRA, CDR2 YSYEKL. V was cut by 1 base and J by 3 bases, with 12 bases left in between. The CDR3 sequence: CASSQVLAGYTGELFF. CDR3 bases: TGCGCCAGCAGCCAAGTCTTGGCAGGCTACACCGGGGAGCTGTTTTTT.

The rearrangement links TRBV5-1 to TRBJ2-2; tentative D call: TRBD1 (5 bases). V lost 2 bases and J 4 bases, leaving 12 bases between the germline ends. The CDR3 has 15 residues. Germline CDR1 and CDR2: SGHRS and YFSETQ. This CDR3 is CASSFLRGPTGELFF. CDR3 DNA sequence: TGCGCCAGCAGCTTCCTAAGGGGTCCCACCGGGGAGCTGTTTTTT.

The J gene is TRBJ1-6, the V gene TRBV15; 8 bases agree with TRBD1. Germline CDR1 and CDR2: LNHNV and YYDKDF (reference sequence). This CDR3 spans 14 amino acids. J was trimmed by 7 bases and V by 5 bases; bases with no gene match: 4. The CDR3 DNA sequence: TGTGCCACCAGCCGGGACAGGTTCAATTCACCCCTCCACTTT. Protein: CATSRDRFNSPLHF.

This clone came up a few times. The chain employs TRBV10-3 and TRBJ2-5; 9 bases map to TRBD2. J lost 2 bases, V lost 2 bases, and 12 bases had no gene match. Germline CDR1 is ENHRY and CDR2 is SYGVKD. The CDR3 length is 18 residues. CDR3 sequence reads: CAISEGRDSGGAQETQYF. Written as DNA, the CDR3 is TGTGCCATCAGTGAGGGCCGAGATAGCGGGGGTGCGCAAGAGACCCAGTACTTC.

V usage is TRBV29-1 and J usage is TRBJ2-3; 15 nucleotides match TRBD2. The trim removed 5 bases at V and 4 bases at J, leaving 7 bases unmatched. CDR1 is SQVTM, CDR2 ANQGSEA, per germline. The CDR3 loop spans 16 amino acids. CDR3 nucleotide sequence: TGCAGCGTTCGGACTAGCGGGAGGGAACTCGCAGATACGCAGTATTTT. Encoded protein: CSVRTSGRELADTQYF.

In its sample, this clone was seen a few times. The chain recombines TRBV6-5 with TRBJ2-5; D is undetermined. Germline V gene lookup returns CDR1 MNHEY and CDR2 SVGAGI. The CDR3 is 14 amino acids. V lost 0 bases and J 4 bases, leaving 9 bases between the germline ends. The DNA for the CDR3 is TGTGCCAGCAGTTACTCGAGGCGGCTAGAGACCCAGTACTTC. This translates into CASSYSRRLETQYF.

There are a few counts of this clone. CDR3 DNA sequence: TGTGCCAGCAGTTTTTCCATTAACACTGAAGCTTTCTTT. It translates to CASSFSINTEAFF. The V gene is TRBV27, the J gene TRBJ1-1, with no clear D. The CDR3 extends over 13 amino acids. V was pared by 3 bases and J by 2 bases, with 7 bases between. Germline V CDR1 and CDR2: MNHEY, SMNVEV (reference sequence).

This clone qualifies as medium-sized. The chain couples TRBV4-1 to TRBJ1-4; D may be TRBD1 (5 bases). The V end lost 6 bases, the J end lost 8 bases, and 16 bases lay between the germline ends. CDR3 length: 14 residues. The germline CDR1 and CDR2 sequences are MGHRA and YSYEKL. In DNA, the CDR3 is TGCGCCAGCAGTGGGATAGGGGTTCGGGAAAAACTGTTTTTT. It codes for CASSGIGVREKLFF.

J is TRBJ1-1 and V is TRBV7-4; 7 bases line up with TRBD1. Germline V CDR1 and CDR2: SGHVT, SQSDAQ. V gave up 4 bases and J gave up 4 bases; unmatched junction bases: 3. The CDR3 totals 13 residues. CDR3 sequence: CASSSQGGTEAFF. The CDR3 coding sequence is TGTGCCAGCAGCTCCCAGGGGGGCACTGAAGCTTTCTTT. Looking up the rest from reference TRBV7-4 and TRBJ1-1 gives the full variable domain: GAGVSQSPRYKVAKRGRDVALRCDSISGHVTLYWYRQTLGQGSEVLTYSQSDAQRDKSGRPSGRFSAERPERSVSTLKIQRTEQGDSAVYLCASSSQGGTEAFFGQGTRLTVV.

The chain combines TRBV4-1 with TRBJ2-7, with D tentatively TRBD2 (7 bases). Trimming stripped 1 base from V and 6 bases from J, with 13 bases between. The CDR3 runs 14 residues. Germline V gives CDR1 MGHRA, CDR2 YSYEKL. The CDR3 DNA reads TGCGCCAGCAGCCAAGCGGGGGGCGCGGCCGAGCAGTACTTC. Protein product: CASSQAGGAAEQYF.

The sample holds a few counts of this clone. V usage is TRBV4-1 and J usage is TRBJ1-6; D is ambiguous. Germline CDR1 is MGHRA and CDR2 is YSYEKL. V shed 1 base and J shed 2 bases, with 12 bases lying between them. This CDR3 has 17 residues. CDR3 sequence (DNA): TGCGCCAGCAGCCAAGTCCCCCACGGCACCTATAATTCACCCCTCCACTTT. It translates to CASSQVPHGTYNSPLHF.

The chain is built from TRBV29-1 and TRBJ1-2; D is ambiguous. Trimming cost V 4 bases and J 2 bases, with 8 bases left between them. Germline values: CDR1 SQVTM, CDR2 ANQGSEA. This CDR3 is built from 12 residues. For the CDR3, the DNA is TGCAGCGTTGTCCAGGTCAACTATGGCTACACCTTC. This translates into CSVVQVNYGYTF.

This clone was found a few times. CDR3 region: CASSQDVDSGNTIYF. The CDR3 region has the DNA TGCGCCAGCAGCCAGGACGTAGACTCTGGAAACACCATATATTTT. The chain recombines TRBV4-1 with TRBJ1-3; D gene unclear. Trimming cost V 3 bases and J 0 bases, with 9 bases left between them. This CDR3 contains 15 residues. Germline CDR1 and CDR2: MGHRA and YSYEKL.

The chain is built from TRBV9 and TRBJ2-5; the D is unclear. There are 13 residues in the CDR3. The germline V gene encodes CDR1 SGDLS and CDR2 YYNGEE. Trimming left V 3 bases short and J 2 bases short, with 8 bases between. The CDR3 DNA follows: TGTGCCAGCAGCGACGACTCACAAGAGACCCAGTACTTC. It yields the protein CASSDDSQETQYF.

About this clone itself: A read error may explain this, as a much larger clone is one base away. The chain uses TRBV4-1 and TRBJ2-7; D may be TRBD1 (5 bases). CDR3 length: 15 residues. Between the trimmed V and J ends, which lost 1 base and 2 bases, there was a span of 12 bases. The germline V gene has CDR1 MGHRA and CDR2 YSYEKL. CDR3 DNA: TGCGCCAGCAGCCAAGGGGTTGGCAGGGCCTACGAGCAGTACTTC. It translates to CASSQGVGRAYEQYF.

This clone was seen a few times. V gene TRBV28 combines with J gene TRBJ2-1, with TRBD1 as a possible D gene (6 bases). Germline V lookup: CDR1 MDHEN, CDR2 SYDVKM. The CDR3 spans 15 residues. The V gene lost 1 base and the J gene lost 9 bases, with 16 bases spanning the gap. In nucleotides, the CDR3 is TGTGCCAGCAGTTTATTGCTAGTATCAGGGGTTGAGCAGTTCTTC. It is translated as CASSLLLVSGVEQFF.

By its share, this clone is medium-sized. This chain connects TRBV9 to TRBJ2-2; a possible D gene is TRBD1 (5 bases). The V end lost 2 bases, the J end lost 4 bases, and 15 bases lay between the germline ends. Germline CDR1 reads SGDLS; CDR2 reads YYNGEE. The CDR3 loop spans 16 amino acids. The CDR3 nucleotides are TGTGCCAGCAGCGTGGGGCCGGAGAGAAGCACCGGGGAGCTGTTTTTT. Translated: CASSVGPERSTGELFF. Together with reference TRBV9 and TRBJ2-2, the CDR3 gives the full variable domain: DSGVTQTPKHLITATGQRVTLRCSPRSGDLSVYWYQQSLDQGLQFLIQYYNGEERAKGNILERFSAQQFPDLHSELNLSSLELGDSALYFCASSVGPERSTGELFFGEGSRLTVL.

About this clone itself: One end of the junction does not line up with germline, which may come from a read error. This specimen includes other DNA sequences encoding the same CDR3. The chain recombines TRBV9 with TRBJ1-3; D is perhaps TRBD1 (6 bases). Germline CDR1 SGDLS, CDR2 YYNGEE. This CDR3 spans 17 amino acids. The CDR3 spells CASSVEWGRFSGNTIYF. In DNA form, the CDR3 reads TGTGCTAGCAGCGTAGAATGGGGGCGGTTCTCTGGAAACACCATATATTTT.

A single count supports this clone. This sequence joins TRBV29-1 and TRBJ1-4; 12 bases agree with TRBD1. The CDR3 contains 15 residues. Unmatched junction bases numbered 4, after V lost 4 bases and J lost 4 bases. Germline lookup yields CDR1 SQVTM and CDR2 ANQGSEA. This CDR3 is CSVGDRGLDNEKLFF. CDR3 nucleotides: TGCAGCGTTGGGGACAGGGGGCTTGATAATGAAAAACTGTTTTTT. Full variable domain (outside the CDR3, taken from reference TRBV29-1 and TRBJ1-4): SAVISQKPSRDICQRGTSLTIQCQVDSQVTMMFWYRQQPGQSLTLIATANQGSEATYESGFVIDKFPISRPNLTFSTLTVSNMSPEDSSIYLCSVGDRGLDNEKLFFGSGTQLSVL.

This clone was picked up a small number of times. This sequence joins TRBV6-1 and TRBJ2-7, with D perhaps being TRBD1 or TRBD2 (5 bases each). V was shortened by 1 base and J by 2 bases, with 12 bases between the two germline ends. This CDR3 comprises 15 residues. Germline-derived CDR1 and CDR2 are MNHNS and SASEGT. CDR3 loop: CASSEEAWGPYEQYF. The CDR3 DNA follows: TGTGCCAGCAGTGAAGAGGCGTGGGGACCCTACGAGCAGTACTTC.